These T cell receptor beta chains were read from a single sample in a study of T cells expressing NK-cell markers. TCRdb reprocessed the 5' RACE reads, keeping one entry per CDR3 protein, no DNA. The sample holds hundreds of thousands of distinct CDR3 sequences. Sequencing was done on a sample of blood T cells: a sorted CD56 or NKG2C T cell subset, CD4+ or CD8+ T cells, or bulk PBMC T cells (not recorded which). These TCRs come from a man between 18 and 35 years old in good health. Each CDR3 is given with its conserved first and last residue.

v_gene	j_gene	CDR3aa
TRBV6-5	TRBJ1-1	CASSYLRQEETEAFF
TRBV12-3/TRBV12-4	TRBJ2-1	CASTTGLAGGGEQFF
TRBV29-1	TRBJ2-1	CSVRGIDNEQFF
TRBV24-1	TRBJ2-1	CATGRRWSGDNEQFF
TRBV12-3/TRBV12-4	TRBJ2-1	CASSLTGQGGNEQFF
TRBV18	TRBJ1-5	CASSDRITQPQHF
TRBV12-3/TRBV12-4	TRBJ1-1	CASSLRQGFLPEAFF
TRBV11-2	TRBJ2-5	CASSLAADQTQYF
TRBV24-1	TRBJ2-1	CATSEGDRGLGEQFF
TRBV5-1	TRBJ1-1	CASSPSSGPQYERGTEAFF
TRBV7-2	TRBJ2-7	CASSLGLIPYEQYF
TRBV27	TRBJ2-5	CASSSRDSEQETQYF
TRBV12-3/TRBV12-4	TRBJ2-2	CASSYTGELFF
TRBV20-1	TRBJ2-1	CSARGTSGKRSYNEQFF
TRBV5-6	TRBJ2-2	CASSPTGGATGELFF
TRBV25-1	TRBJ2-6	CASSDDGQGAGANVLTF
TRBV4-3	TRBJ2-7	CASSQGQGQGLYEQYF
TRBV20-1	TRBJ2-1	CSARITGVNEQFF
TRBV7-2	TRBJ2-5	CASSATSGREETQYF
TRBV27	TRBJ1-2	CASSFRGQDYGYTF
TRBV7-2	TRBJ2-1	CASNPGPNNEQFF